The 8 T cell receptor beta chains in this list originate from one sample, sequenced in a study of T-cell memory formation after mild COVID-19. MiXCR, run by TCRdb on the 5' RACE reads, gives a single entry per CDR3 protein. This table has 140,000 or so distinct CDR3 sequences, about 6% appearing once. Sequencing input: PBMCs or a T cell subset sorted from them (not recorded which). Receptor source: an adult woman who had mild COVID-19 (a few samples of this study predate the infection). Cell type and time point are not known.

A few counts support this clonotype. The chain is built from TRBV20-1 and TRBJ1-1; 7 nucleotides line up with TRBD1. Germline lookup yields CDR1 DFQATT and CDR2 SNEGSKA (reference sequence). V shed 6 bases and J 0 bases; nucleotides not matched to a gene: 13. This CDR3 is built from 16 residues. In DNA form, the CDR3 reads TGCAGTGCAATCGGGACAGAAATATGGATGAACACTGAAGCTTTCTTT. It encodes CSAIGTEIWMNTEAFF.

This clonotype was found many times. The V gene is TRBV24-1, the J gene TRBJ2-1, with D possibly matching TRBD2 (6 bases). The germline gives CDR1 KGHDR, CDR2 SFDVKD. This CDR3 comprises 15 residues. V lost 10 bases and J 8 bases, leaving 23 bases between the germline ends. DNA for the CDR3: TGTGCCACTCCCCGTGACACCCGGGAGAGGGATGAGCAGTTCTTC. Residues: CATPRDTRERDEQFF.

The chain's CDR3 is CATSDFAETYEQYF. CDR3 coding DNA: TGTGCCACCAGTGATTTTGCGGAGACCTACGAGCAGTACTTC. J is TRBJ2-7 and V is TRBV24-1; D not certain. CDR3 length: 14 residues. V gave up 1 base and J gave up 2 bases, with 8 bases separating them. Germline values: CDR1 KGHDR, CDR2 SFDVKD.

This clonotype was counted ten times or more. V gene TRBV18 combines with J gene TRBJ1-1; D uncertain. Trimming left V 6 bases short and J 4 bases short, with 12 bases between. The CDR3 spans 13 residues. CDR1 and CDR2 (germline): KGHSH, LQKENI. Written as DNA, the CDR3 is TGTGCCAGCTCCCCATCTGGGGTCACTGAAGCTTTCTTT. Translated, it gives CASSPSGVTEAFF.

This clonotype was recorded many times. This chain connects TRBV7-6 to TRBJ2-5; TRBD2 aligns across 10 bases. After removal of 1 base from V and 5 bases from J, the junction contained 7 bases not matched to a gene. Germline V gene sequence: CDR1 SGHVS, CDR2 FNYEAQ. The CDR3 covers 16 residues. The CDR3 is CASSLVPAGGSETQYF. CDR3 DNA sequence: TGTGCCAGCAGCTTAGTCCCAGCGGGGGGGTCGGAGACCCAGTACTTC.

In this sample, this clonotype turned up a few times. V usage is TRBV4-2 and J usage is TRBJ2-2; tentatively, D is TRBD1 or TRBD2 (5 bases each). The V gene's germline CDR1 is LGHNA and CDR2 YNFKEQ. The V end was cut by 0 bases, the J end by 0 bases, with 14 bases between. The CDR3 sequence is 18 residues long. Written as DNA, the CDR3 is TGTGCCAGCAGCCAAGATAGATGGGGGAAACCGAACACCGGGGAGCTGTTTTTT. Translating it yields CASSQDRWGKPNTGELFF.

This clonotype was recorded a few times. V gene TRBV7-2 combines with J gene TRBJ1-5; D unresolved. V lost 4 bases, J lost 4 bases, and 8 bases lay in between. Germline loops: CDR1 SGHTA, CDR2 FQGNSA. This CDR3 is 13 amino acids long. The chain's CDR3 is CASSSDLNQPQHF. As DNA, the CDR3 is TGTGCCAGCAGCTCGGACCTTAATCAGCCCCAGCATTTT. The whole variable domain, remainder taken from reference TRBV7-2 and TRBJ1-5, is GAGVSQSPSNKVTEKGKDVELRCDPISGHTALYWYRQSLGQGLEFLIYFQGNSAPDKSGLPSDRFSAERTGGSVSTLTIQRTQQEDSAVYLCASSSDLNQPQHFGDGTRLSIL.

V and J are TRBV7-9 and TRBJ1-1; unclear D gene. Germline CDR1 is SEHNR and CDR2 is FQNEAQ (reference sequence). V gave up 6 bases and J gave up 5 bases, with 7 bases separating them. The CDR3 runs to 11 residues. The CDR3 reads CASRKETEAFF. The DNA of the CDR3 is TGTGCCAGCAGGAAAGAGACTGAAGCTTTCTTT. Looking up the rest from reference TRBV7-9 and TRBJ1-1 gives the full variable domain: DTGVSQNPRHKITKRGQNVTFRCDPISEHNRLYWYRQTLGQGPEFLTYFQNEAQLEKSRLLSDRFSAERPKGSFSTLEIQRTEQGDSAMYLCASRKETEAFFGQGTRLTVV.